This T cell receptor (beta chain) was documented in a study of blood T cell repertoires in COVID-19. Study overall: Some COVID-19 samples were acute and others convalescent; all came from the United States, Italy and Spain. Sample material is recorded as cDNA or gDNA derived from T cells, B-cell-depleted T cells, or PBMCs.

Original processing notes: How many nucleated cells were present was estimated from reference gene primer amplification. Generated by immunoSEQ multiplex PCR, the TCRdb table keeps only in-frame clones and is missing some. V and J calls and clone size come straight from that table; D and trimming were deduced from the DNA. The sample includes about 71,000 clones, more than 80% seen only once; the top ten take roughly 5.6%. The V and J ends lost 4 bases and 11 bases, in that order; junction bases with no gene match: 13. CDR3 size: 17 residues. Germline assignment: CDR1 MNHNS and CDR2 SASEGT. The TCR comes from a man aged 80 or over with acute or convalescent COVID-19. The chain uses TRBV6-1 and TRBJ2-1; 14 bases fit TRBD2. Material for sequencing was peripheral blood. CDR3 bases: TGTGCCAGCAGTGTCACAACAGGACTAGCGGGGGGCACCAAGCAGTTCTTC. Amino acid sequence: CASSVTTGLAGGTKQFF.